A single sample is the source of the 2 T cell receptor beta chains below, sequenced in a study of blood T cells in healthy people across ages (dated by TCRdb to the mid-2010s). The library was obtained by 5' RACE. These reads were obtained on an Illumina HiSeq 2500. The second PCR ran for roughly 7 to 11 cycles and used a J-beta primer mix along with a sample-barcoded 5' primer. Clones were called with MiXCR by TCRdb after fastp trimmed the public reads at Q25, and only in-frame beta chains were retained. Rows merge per CDR3 protein into single entries with the most common DNA and genes. The sample includes 550,000 to 650,000 distinct CDR3 sequences, with about 26% observed a single time. Under 4.5% of the sample rests with the top ten. The data were also submitted as part of a second study, on T cells of mothers and their children.

Sequencing was done on a sample of blood. These receptors were obtained from a boy younger than 10 in good health.

The chain combines TRBV7-2 with TRBJ1-2; no definite D call. The CDR3 has 13 residues. Looked up from germline, CDR1 is SGHTA and CDR2 is FQGNSA. Trimming pared 8 bases from V and 2 bases from J, leaving 12 bases between. CDR3 loop: CASSVALNYGYTF. CDR3 nucleotides: TGTGCCAGCTCCGTCGCCCTAAACTATGGCTACACCTTC.

About this clonotype: One junction end disagrees with the germline gene, perhaps due to a read error. The chain employs TRBV7-8 and TRBJ2-3, with 7 bases that match TRBD2. This CDR3 has 16 amino acids. Germline V lookup: CDR1 SGHVS, CDR2 FQNEAQ. CDR3 protein: CASRETRGAAGETQYF. Written as DNA, the CDR3 is TGTGCCAGCAGAGAGACTAGGGGTGCGGCGGGGGAGACCCAGTACTTT.